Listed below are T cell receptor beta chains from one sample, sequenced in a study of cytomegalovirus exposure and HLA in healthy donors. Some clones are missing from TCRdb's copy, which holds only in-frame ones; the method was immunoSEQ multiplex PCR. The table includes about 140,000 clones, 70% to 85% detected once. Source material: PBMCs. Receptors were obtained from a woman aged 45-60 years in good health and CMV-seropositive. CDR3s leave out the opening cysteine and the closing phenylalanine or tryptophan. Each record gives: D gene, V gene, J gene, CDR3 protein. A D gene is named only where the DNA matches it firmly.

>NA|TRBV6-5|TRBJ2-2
ASSRLLGDTGELF
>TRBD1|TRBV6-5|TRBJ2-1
ASSLTGQGNNEQF
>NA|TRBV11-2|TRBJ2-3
ASSPDSSDTQY
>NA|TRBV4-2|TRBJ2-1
ASRKAGQKMYEQF
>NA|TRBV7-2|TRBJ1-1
ASSWGGSGNTEAF
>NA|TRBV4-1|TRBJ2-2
ASSQAGPLYEGNTGELF
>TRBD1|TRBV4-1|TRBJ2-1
ASSPGDRAANEQF
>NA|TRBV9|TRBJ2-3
ASSVATDTQY
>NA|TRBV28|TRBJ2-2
ASLYEGASGELF
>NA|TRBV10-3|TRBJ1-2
AISQGLRGYT
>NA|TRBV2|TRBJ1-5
ASSQDFNQPQH
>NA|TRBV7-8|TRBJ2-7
ASSSNSGASEQY
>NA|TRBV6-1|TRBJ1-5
ASSDFGGAGQPQH
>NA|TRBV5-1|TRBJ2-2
ASSLVGQGTGELF
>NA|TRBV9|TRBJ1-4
ASSVGNFATNEKLF
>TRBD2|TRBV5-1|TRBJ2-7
ASSVVGGGDYEQY
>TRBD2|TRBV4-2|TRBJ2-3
ASSQDERGGLIRQY
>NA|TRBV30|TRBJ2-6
AWTTGGANVLT
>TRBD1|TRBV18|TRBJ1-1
ASSLGTVRNTEAF
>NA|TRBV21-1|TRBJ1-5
ASSKEFIADRDSNQPQH
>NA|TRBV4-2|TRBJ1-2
ASSQAPGYGYT
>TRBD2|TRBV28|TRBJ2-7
ASLTGTSGGYEQY
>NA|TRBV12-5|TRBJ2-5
ASGVARQETQY
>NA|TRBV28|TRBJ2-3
ASHLSGMTDTQY
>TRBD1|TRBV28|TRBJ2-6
ASSTTGAGANVLT
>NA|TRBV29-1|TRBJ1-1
SAVVTEAF
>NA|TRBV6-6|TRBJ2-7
ASSYSRVSAYEQY
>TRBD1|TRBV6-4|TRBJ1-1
ASSPEGGATEAF
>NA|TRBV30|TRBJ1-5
AWSRPGGNQPQH
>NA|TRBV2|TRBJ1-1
ANTLNTEAF
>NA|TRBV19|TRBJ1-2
ASSIANSNYYGYT
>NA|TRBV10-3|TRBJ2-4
AISESIQGSNIQY
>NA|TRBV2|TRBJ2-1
ASRAAYNEQF
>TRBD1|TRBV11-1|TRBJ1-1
ASSPKTGGPAF
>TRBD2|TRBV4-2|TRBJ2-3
ASSHRAGLAGGHDTQY
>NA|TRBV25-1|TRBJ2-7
ASSISRRQY
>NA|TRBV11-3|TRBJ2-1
ASSQGTTYNEQF
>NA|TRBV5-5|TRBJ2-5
ASSLGAGDQETQY
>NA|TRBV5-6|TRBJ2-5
ASSLVGYQETQY
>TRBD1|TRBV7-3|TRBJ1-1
ASRPGQPPMDTEAF
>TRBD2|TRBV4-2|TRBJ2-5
ASSQTGLAGFDHGEETQY
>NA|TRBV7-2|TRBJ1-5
ASSLGGTFQPQH
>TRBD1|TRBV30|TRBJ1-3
AWSLPGTGVGNTIY
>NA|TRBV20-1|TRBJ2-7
SAPGPYEQY
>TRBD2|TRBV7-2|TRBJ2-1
ASSPTAGGAGYNEQF